This passage covers 19 T cell receptor beta chains from one sample sequenced in a study of blood T cell repertoires in COVID-19. The protocol was immunoSEQ multiplex PCR, while the TCRdb copy is restricted to in-frame clones and leaves out a portion. The sample has tens of thousands of clones; 90% are singletons. The sequencing sample was made of peripheral blood. The receptors shown here come from a human donor in a cohort sampled during active COVID-19.

The CDR3 loop is CATRDRGPTGELFF. The CDR3 coding sequence is TGTGCCACCAGGGACAGGGGGCCCACCGGGGAGCTGTTTTTT. J is TRBJ2-2 and V is TRBV15; 11 positions match TRBD1. The J segment lost 4 bases and the V segment lost 6 bases, leaving 1 base of the junction unmatched. Germline V gene lookup returns CDR1 LNHNV and CDR2 YYDKDF (reference sequence). The CDR3 extends over 14 amino acids.

The chain carries TRBV5-4 and TRBJ1-1, with a weak D call TRBD1 (5 bases). Trimming cost V 4 bases and J 6 bases, with 22 bases left between them. The germline gives CDR1 SGHNT, CDR2 YYREEE (reference sequence). This CDR3 comprises 16 residues. DNA for the CDR3: TGTGCCAGCAGCCTCCCCCCTCAGGGTAGCAACGCTGAAGCTTTCTTT. It translates to CASSLPPQGSNAEAFF.

V is TRBV30 and J is TRBJ2-7; TRBD2 aligns across 7 bases. Germline trimming cut 4 bases from V and 5 bases from J; bases unmatched to any gene: 8. Germline V gene sequence: CDR1 GTSNPN, CDR2 SVGIG (reference sequence). The CDR3 spans 13 residues. This CDR3 is CAWTPGGGNEQYF. The CDR3 DNA is TGTGCCTGGACCCCCGGGGGAGGGAACGAGCAGTACTTC.

V gene TRBV12-2 combines with J gene TRBJ1-1; no check of the table's D call, TRBD1, against the DNA was made. TRBV12-2 is assigned pseudogene status. This CDR3 has 14 amino acids. The CDR3: CASRLAQQITEAFF. The CDR3 coding sequence is TGTGCAAGTCGCTTAGCGCAACAAATTACTGAAGCTTTCTTT.

This chain uses TRBV19 with TRBJ2-3; no clear D. This CDR3 is 16 amino acids long. In germline, CDR1 is LNHDA, CDR2 SQIVND (reference sequence). The V end lost 4 bases, the J end lost 4 bases, and 18 bases lay between the germline ends. CDR3 DNA sequence: TGTGCCAGTAGTACCACAGCCTCACGGCCCCCAGATACGCAGTATTTT. Residues: CASSTTASRPPDTQYF. Full variable domain (rest looked up from reference TRBV19 and TRBJ2-3): DGGITQSPKYLFRKEGQNVTLSCEQNLNHDAMYWYRQDPGQGLRLIYYSQIVNDFQKGDIAEGYSVSREKKESFPLTVTSAQKNPTAFYLCASSTTASRPPDTQYFGPGTRLTVL.

V and J are TRBV7-2 and TRBJ2-5; TRBD2 might be the D (7 bases). Germline CDR1 and CDR2: SGHTA and FQGNSA. The CDR3 spans 15 residues. The V and J ends lost 1 base and 6 bases respectively, with 15 bases between them. This chain's CDR3 is CASSLEGGRGKTQYF. The DNA of the CDR3 is TGTGCCAGCAGCTTAGAGGGGGGGCGCGGGAAGACCCAGTACTTC.

The chain joins TRBV30 to TRBJ1-4; TRBD1 agrees at 8 bases. The germline CDR1 and CDR2 sequences are GTSNPN and SVGIG (reference sequence). CDR3 length: 15 residues. The trim removed 0 bases at V and 10 bases at J, leaving 10 bases unmatched. CDR3 coding DNA: TGTGCCTGGAGTGTTGGACAGGGTCGGTCAGGAAAACTGTTTTTT. As protein: CAWSVGQGRSGKLFF.

Here the CDR3 DNA reads TGTGCCAGCATGTATGGCCGCCCCCTCCACTTT. It translates to CASMYGRPLHF. The chain joins TRBV2 to TRBJ1-6, with D unresolved. Per the germline V gene, CDR1 is SNHLY and CDR2 is FYNNEI. The CDR3 contains 11 residues. V was trimmed by 7 bases and J by 13 bases, leaving 11 bases between them.

The genes are TRBV7-2 and TRBJ1-1; possible D gene TRBD1, 6 bases. V was clipped by 5 bases and J by 5 bases, with 18 bases between them. The CDR3 is made up of 15 amino acids. The germline V gene encodes CDR1 SGHTA and CDR2 FQGNSA. Here the CDR3 reads CASSRGGRGGTEAFF. DNA for the CDR3: TGTGCCAGCAGCCGCGGGGGCAGGGGCGGTACTGAAGCTTTCTTT.

The CDR3 sequence: CASSRGGGTQPQHF. CDR3 coding DNA: TGTGCCAGCAGTAGGGGAGGGGGAACCCAGCCCCAGCATTTT. The chain recombines TRBV7-2 with TRBJ1-5, with a weak D call TRBD1 (6 bases). Germline V gene sequence: CDR1 SGHTA, CDR2 FQGNSA. V lost 6 bases and J lost 7, with 16 bases in between. The CDR3 loop spans 14 amino acids.

CDR3 nucleotides: TGCGCCAGCAGGGTGGAGGCGAGCTCCTACGAGCAGTACTTC. Translating it yields CASRVEASSYEQYF. The chain couples TRBV10-2 to TRBJ2-7, with a possible D match to TRBD2 (5 bases). V was pared by 6 bases and J by 0 bases, with 12 bases between. Germline CDR1 is WSHSY and CDR2 is SAAADI. CDR3 length: 14 amino acids.

This chain joins TRBV30 and TRBJ1-1, with a tentative D call TRBD1 (6 bases). CDR1 is GTSNPN and CDR2 is SVGIG in the germline V gene (reference sequence). The CDR3 has 14 residues. V dropped 3 bases and J dropped 0 bases, with 11 bases sitting between them. This chain's CDR3 is CAWRLGQMNTEAFF. The CDR3, as DNA: TGTGCCTGGAGGCTCGGACAGATGAACACTGAAGCTTTCTTT.

This chain uses TRBV21-1 with TRBJ2-1; the tabulated D call, TRBD2, remains unverified against the DNA. TRBV21-1 is a known pseudogene. CDR3 length: 14 residues. The CDR3 region is CASSNRRSNNEQFF. The CDR3 coding sequence is TGTGCCAGCAGCAACAGGAGGTCAAACAATGAGCAGTTCTTC.

This chain connects TRBV28 to TRBJ2-2; D unclear. V was shortened by 6 bases and J by 5 bases, with 10 bases between the two germline ends. The CDR3 runs to 13 residues. CDR1 is MDHEN, CDR2 SYDVKM, per germline. CDR3 protein: CASRRSSTGELFF. In nucleotides, the CDR3 is TGTGCCAGCAGGAGAAGTTCTACCGGGGAGCTGTTTTTT. The full variable domain, completed using reference TRBV28 and TRBJ2-2, is DVKVTQSSRYLVKRTGEKVFLECVQDMDHENMFWYRQDPGLGLRLIYFSYDVKMKEKGDIPEGYSVSREKKERFSLILESASTNQTSMYLCASRRSSTGELFFGEGSRLTVL.

The V gene is TRBV6-1, the J gene TRBJ1-6, with TRBD1 as a possible D gene (5 bases). V was shortened by 2 bases and J by 10 bases, with 18 bases between the two germline ends. This CDR3 is 16 amino acids long. Germline CDR1 MNHNS, CDR2 SASEGT. The CDR3 loop is CASSEPPRAGGSPLHF. The DNA for the CDR3 is TGTGCCAGCAGTGAACCACCTCGGGCCGGGGGGTCACCCCTCCACTTT.

Written as DNA, the CDR3 is TGTGCCAGCAGTTTATCCCGACTAGCGCCGCTAGACCAAGAGTCGACCCAGTACTTC. Translating it yields CASSLSRLAPLDQESTQYF. The chain has TRBV27 and TRBJ2-5, with TRBD2 matching over 8 bases. V trimming: 0 bases; J trimming: 7 bases; junction bases outside the gene matches: 19. Germline V gene lookup returns CDR1 MNHEY and CDR2 SMNVEV (reference sequence). This CDR3 is 19 amino acids long.

This sequence joins TRBV7-2 and TRBJ1-2; weak D call: TRBD1 (6 bases). Trimming removed 3 bases at V and 3 bases at J, with 8 bases between. There are 13 residues in the CDR3. Germline V gene data show CDR1 as SGHTA and CDR2 as FQGNSA. The CDR3 DNA reads as TGTGCCAGCAGCTTGGGACAAGACTATGGCTACACCTTC. Its protein product is CASSLGQDYGYTF.

The chain joins TRBV7-9 to TRBJ1-1, with D possibly matching TRBD1 (6 bases). The CDR3 spans 13 residues. V dropped 2 bases and J dropped 11 bases, with 15 bases sitting between them. Germline lookup yields CDR1 SEHNR and CDR2 FQNEAQ (reference sequence). This chain's CDR3 is CASSLISQGMAFF. As DNA, the CDR3 is TGTGCCAGCAGCTTAATTAGTCAGGGGATGGCTTTCTTT.

This chain links TRBV19 with TRBJ2-1, with 7 nucleotides matching TRBD2. This CDR3 comprises 15 residues. V dropped 6 bases and J dropped 6; count of bases not matched to a gene: 11. Germline lookup yields CDR1 LNHDA and CDR2 SQIVND (reference sequence). DNA for the CDR3: TGTGCCAGTAGGGCCAGGGAGGGAGCGGGCAATGAGCAGTTCTTC. Amino acids: CASRAREGAGNEQFF.